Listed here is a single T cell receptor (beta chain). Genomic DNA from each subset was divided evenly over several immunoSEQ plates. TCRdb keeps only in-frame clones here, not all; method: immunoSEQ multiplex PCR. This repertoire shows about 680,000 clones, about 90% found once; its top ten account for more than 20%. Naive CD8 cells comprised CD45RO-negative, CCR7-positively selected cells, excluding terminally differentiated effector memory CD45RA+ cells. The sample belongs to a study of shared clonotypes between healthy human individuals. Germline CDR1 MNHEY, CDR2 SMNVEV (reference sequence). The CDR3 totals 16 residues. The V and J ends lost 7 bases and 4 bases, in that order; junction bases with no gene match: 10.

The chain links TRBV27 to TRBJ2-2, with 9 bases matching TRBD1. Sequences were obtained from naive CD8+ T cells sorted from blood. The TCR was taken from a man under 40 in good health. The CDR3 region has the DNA TGTGCCAGCAAAACCGGGACAGGGATTGGCACCGGGGAGCTGTTTTTT. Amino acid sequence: CASKTGTGIGTGELFF.